Listed here are 21 T cell receptor beta chains from one sample, sequenced in a study of CD8 T cells in Susac syndrome. An input of 0.5 to 1 ug of RNA was subjected to reverse transcription using random hexamers. MiXCR was run by TCRdb on the immunoSEQ multiplex PCR reads, yielding one entry per CDR3 protein. The sample holds roughly 140,000 distinct CDR3 sequences; 85% to 95% are singletons and the top ten take about 0.17%. Sequenced material: CD4+ T cells from PBMCs. All receptors come from a human donor with Susac syndrome.

This clonotype was counted once. This sequence joins TRBV27 and TRBJ1-5, with 7 bases fitting TRBD1. This CDR3 is built from 14 residues. Per germline, CDR1 MNHEY and CDR2 SMNVEV (reference sequence). The trim removed 7 bases at V and 2 bases at J, leaving 5 bases unmatched. For the CDR3, the DNA is TGTGCCAGCAAGTCCGACAGGGGCAATCAGCCCCAGCATTTT. It is translated as CASKSDRGNQPQHF.

The CDR3 loop reads CSVEDSLDTEAFF. For the CDR3, the DNA is TGCAGCGTTGAAGATAGCCTAGACACTGAAGCTTTCTTT. This chain links TRBV29-1 with TRBJ1-1; D not certain. The CDR3 has 13 residues. Trimming removed 0 bases from V and 3 bases from J, with 8 bases in between. The germline V gene has CDR1 SQVTM and CDR2 ANQGSEA.

The chain combines TRBV29-1 with TRBJ2-7; 9 bases line up with TRBD2. The CDR3 covers 14 residues. V trimming: 7 bases; J trimming: 3 bases; junction bases outside the gene matches: 10. Looked up from germline, CDR1 is SQVTM and CDR2 is ANQGSEA. CDR3 sequence: CSAQVAGANYEQYF. CDR3 bases: TGCAGCGCACAGGTAGCGGGGGCCAACTACGAGCAGTACTTC.

Here the CDR3 reads CPGSENTEAFF. DNA of the CDR3: TGTCCGGGCAGCGAGAACACTGAAGCTTTCTTT. This chain connects TRBV6-5 to TRBJ1-1, with D unclear. Germline values: CDR1 MNHEY, CDR2 SVGAGI. The CDR3 totals 11 residues.

V is TRBV29-1 and J is TRBJ2-5; 10 bases are a match to TRBD1. The CDR3 covers 15 residues. Unmatched junction bases numbered 5, after V lost 0 bases and J lost 4 bases. CDR1 is SQVTM, CDR2 ANQGSEA, per germline. This CDR3 reads CSVEDRQGARETQYF. The CDR3 region has the DNA TGCAGCGTTGAAGATAGACAGGGGGCGAGAGAGACCCAGTACTTC.

The chain is built from TRBV9 and TRBJ1-6; the D gene is possibly TRBD1 (6 bases). V shed 2 bases and J shed 5 bases, with 14 bases lying between them. The CDR3 sequence is 16 residues long. The germline V gene has CDR1 SGDLS and CDR2 YYNGEE. The CDR3 coding sequence is TGTGCCAGCAGCGTCAAAGCGGGACAAAATAATTCACCCCTCCACTTT. As protein: CASSVKAGQNNSPLHF.

The V and J genes are TRBV24-1 and TRBJ2-1, with TRBD1 as a possible D gene (5 bases). Germline CDR1 reads KGHDR; CDR2 reads SFDVKD. The V end was cut by 3 bases, the J end by 7 bases, with 15 bases between. This CDR3 spans 15 amino acids. CDR3 loop: CATSDPRLGANEQFF. The CDR3, as DNA: TGTGCCACCAGTGATCCTCGGCTAGGGGCAAATGAGCAGTTCTTC.

V is TRBV12-3 or TRBV12-4 and J is TRBJ2-1, with TRBD2 matching over 11 bases. The CDR3 sequence is 15 residues long. The trim removed 3 bases at V and 12 bases at J, leaving 10 bases unmatched. The CDR3 DNA is TGTGCCAGCAGTTTTACCGGGACTAGCGGACTGGGGCAGTTCTTC. Its protein product is CASSFTGTSGLGQFF.

The V call is TRBV7-2, the J call TRBJ2-7; 12 nucleotides line up with TRBD2. The ends lost 5 bases at V and 4 bases at J; junction bases unmatched: 6. Germline CDR1 SGHTA, CDR2 FQGNSA. This CDR3 is 15 amino acids long. This CDR3 reads CASSDPGTSGYEQYF. CDR3 nucleotides: TGTGCCAGCAGCGATCCCGGGACTAGCGGGTACGAGCAGTACTTC.

The CDR3, as DNA: TGTGCCAGCACCTCGGAGGAGACCCAGTACTTC. This translates into CASTSEETQYF. J is TRBJ2-5 and V is TRBV28, with unresolved D. V was cut by 7 bases and J by 5 bases, with 8 bases left in between. CDR3 length: 11 residues. The V gene's germline CDR1 is MDHEN and CDR2 SYDVKM.

The CDR3 DNA follows: TGTGCCAGCAGCCTTGGGACAACTAGCACAGATACGCAGTATTTT. It specifies CASSLGTTSTDTQYF. The chain carries TRBV5-6 and TRBJ2-3, with a tentative D call TRBD1 (6 bases). CDR3 length equals 15 residues. V shed 4 bases and J shed 0 bases, with 12 bases lying between them. The germline CDR1 and CDR2 sequences are SGHDT and YYEEEE.

This clonotype was detected only once. This sequence joins TRBV20-1 and TRBJ2-5; 8 nucleotides align to TRBD2. The CDR3 length is 12 residues. Germline V gene sequence: CDR1 DFQATT, CDR2 SNEGSKA (reference sequence). The ends lost 7 bases at V and 4 bases at J; junction bases unmatched: 5. The CDR3 spells CSGLAGGETQYF. Here the CDR3 DNA reads TGCAGTGGGCTAGCGGGTGGAGAGACCCAGTACTTC.

The chain joins TRBV6-5 to TRBJ1-4; D is possibly TRBD1 (6 bases). Trimming removed 6 bases from V and 5 bases from J, with 13 bases in between. This CDR3 region has 14 residues. Germline CDR1 is MNHEY and CDR2 is SVGAGI. DNA of the CDR3: TGTGCCAGCAGAATGGACAGTACGAATGAAAAACTGTTTTTT. Its protein product is CASRMDSTNEKLFF.

This chain links TRBV7-2 with TRBJ2-4; no reliable D call. The CDR3 totals 13 residues. The ends were cut back, 6 bases at V and 4 bases at J, with 10 bases in the middle. Per germline, CDR1 SGHTA and CDR2 FQGNSA. The CDR3 DNA sequence: TGTGCCAGCAGTCCTGACGGGAAAAACATTCAGTACTTC. Amino acid sequence: CASSPDGKNIQYF.

This chain links TRBV7-8 with TRBJ2-5; D is undetermined. The V and J ends lost 6 bases and 1 base respectively, with 12 bases between them. Germline V lookup: CDR1 SGHVS, CDR2 FQNEAQ. The CDR3 spans 14 residues. This CDR3 is CASRFGRVQETQYF. The CDR3 bases are TGTGCCAGCAGATTCGGACGCGTCCAAGAGACCCAGTACTTC.

This clonotype was observed once. The chain recombines TRBV20-1 with TRBJ1-1, with D perhaps TRBD1 (6 bases). This CDR3 is built from 12 residues. V was shortened by 2 bases and J by 4 bases, with 8 bases between the two germline ends. The germline gives CDR1 DFQATT, CDR2 SNEGSKA (reference sequence). The CDR3 DNA reads as TGCAGTGCTAGAAACAGGGCCACTGAAGCTTTCTTT. Translated: CSARNRATEAFF.

The rearrangement uses TRBV12-3 or TRBV12-4 and TRBJ2-5; D is perhaps TRBD2 (5 bases). The V end was cut by 8 bases, the J end by 4 bases, with 17 bases between. The CDR3 extends over 14 amino acids. CDR3 coding DNA: TGTGCCAGCCTAAACGGGCTAGCATTAGAGACCCAGTACTTC. This codes for CASLNGLALETQYF.

The chain has TRBV20-1 and TRBJ2-5; 11 bases map to TRBD2. Trimming at V came to 2 bases and at J to 4 bases, leaving 9 bases not matched to a gene. CDR3 size: 16 residues. From germline, CDR1 is DFQATT and CDR2 SNEGSKA (reference sequence). CDR3 amino acids: CSARSSGGLVGETQYF. The CDR3 DNA follows: TGCAGTGCTAGATCTAGCGGGGGGCTGGTTGGAGAGACCCAGTACTTC.

The genes are TRBV5-6 and TRBJ1-6; TRBD1 matches 7 bases. Germline CDR1 reads SGHDT; CDR2 reads YYEEEE. V gave up 1 base and J gave up 9 bases; unmatched junction bases: 4. The CDR3 runs to 14 residues. CDR3 in DNA: TGTGCCAGCAGCTTGAGGGGGCACCTTTCACCCCTCCACTTT. Translating it yields CASSLRGHLSPLHF.

The gene calls are TRBV20-1 and TRBJ2-1; D is uncertain. Germline-derived CDR1 and CDR2 are DFQATT and SNEGSKA (reference sequence). This CDR3 has 11 residues. V dropped 4 bases and J dropped 0 bases, with 1 base sitting between them. This CDR3 is CSATSYNEQFF. CDR3 in DNA: TGCAGTGCTACCTCCTACAATGAGCAGTTCTTC.

The chain combines TRBV2 with TRBJ1-2; 7 bases align to TRBD1. CDR1 and CDR2 (germline): SNHLY, FYNNEI. This CDR3 spans 12 amino acids. The junction had 1 base not matched to a gene; V was cut back by 5 bases and J by 4 bases. CDR3 bases: TGTGCCAGCAGTACAGGGGTCTATGGCTACACCTTC. This sequence encodes CASSTGVYGYTF.